A single sample is the source of the 30 T cell receptor beta chains below, sequenced in a study of T-cell reconstitution after alpha-beta-depleted transplantation in children. Preparing the TCRbeta library involved the use of unique molecular identifiers. TCRdb redid the calling of the PCR reads with MiXCR, one entry per CDR3 protein. The sample lists more than 450,000 distinct CDR3 sequences, approximately 20% occurring once. This specimen consisted of PBMCs from the stem cell graft donor, obtained from the stem cell graft. The receptors shown here come from a human donor who donated a stem cell graft to a child with acute lymphoblastic leukemia.

The rearrangement links TRBV27 to TRBJ1-2, with D hard to call. This CDR3 has 14 amino acids. CDR1 and CDR2 (germline): MNHEY, SMNVEV (reference sequence). Trimming shortened V by 6 bases and J by 4 bases, and 15 bases separated the two germline ends. The CDR3 DNA sequence: TGTGCCAGCAGCCCACGGGAGGGCTCCTATGGCTACACCTTC. Translating it yields CASSPREGSYGYTF.

The table lists this clonotype with a few counts. J is TRBJ2-7 and V is TRBV5-1, with a possible D match to TRBD2 (5 bases). Germline V gives CDR1 SGHRS, CDR2 YFSETQ. CDR3 length equals 15 residues. V lost 4 bases and J lost 6, with 20 bases in between. CDR3 bases: TGCGCCAGCAGCCTACTGGACTCGTATTTGGGCGAGCAGTACTTC. Its translation: CASSLLDSYLGEQYF.

Turning to this clonotype: A much larger clone lies a single base off, so this may be a read error. The gene calls are TRBV29-1 and TRBJ2-3; D unclear. The CDR3 runs to 12 residues. V was shortened by 2 bases and J by 1 base, with 4 bases between the two germline ends. Germline V lookup: CDR1 SQVTM, CDR2 ANQGSEA. CDR3 sequence: CSVERGTDTQYF. The CDR3 DNA sequence: TGCAGCGTTGAAAGGGGCACAGATACGCAGTATTTT.

This clonotype was seen a handful of times. The V and J genes are TRBV27 and TRBJ2-5; D remains unclear. V was trimmed by 5 bases and J by 5 bases, leaving 21 bases between them. The CDR3 extends over 16 amino acids. Germline CDR1 is MNHEY and CDR2 is SMNVEV (reference sequence). CDR3 sequence: CASSPSVRLVGETQYF. The CDR3 bases are TGTGCCAGCAGTCCGTCCGTGAGATTAGTTGGGGAGACCCAGTACTTC.

The rearrangement uses TRBV20-1 and TRBJ2-1; D remains unclear. The V gene's germline CDR1 is DFQATT and CDR2 SNEGSKA (reference sequence). The CDR3 spans 14 residues. Trimming pared 4 bases from V and 4 bases from J, leaving 14 bases between. DNA for the CDR3: TGCAGTGCTATCCTTCCCCCGATATACAATGAGCAGTTCTTC. The encoded protein is CSAILPPIYNEQFF.

The V call is TRBV5-1, the J call TRBJ1-1; D gene uncertain. V was cut by 0 bases and J by 1 base, with 13 bases left in between. Germline-derived CDR1 and CDR2 are SGHRS and YFSETQ. The CDR3 is 16 amino acids. CDR3 sequence (DNA): TGCGCCAGCAGCTTGGAACACTTGGCCGCGAACACTGAAGCTTTCTTT. Residues: CASSLEHLAANTEAFF.

The V gene is TRBV7-9, the J gene TRBJ2-1, with TRBD1 matching over 12 bases. The trim removed 5 bases at V and 2 bases at J, leaving 1 base unmatched. CDR1 and CDR2 from the germline V gene are SEHNR and FQNEAQ (reference sequence). The CDR3 covers 15 residues. DNA of the CDR3: TGTGCCAGCAGCGGGACAGGGGGCCCCTACAATGAGCAGTTCTTC. This sequence encodes CASSGTGGPYNEQFF.

This clonotype came up a few times. The chain combines TRBV7-8 with TRBJ1-1; possible D gene TRBD1, 5 bases. The CDR3 is 13 residues long. Between the trimmed V and J ends, which lost 7 bases and 6 bases, there was a span of 15 bases. Germline V gene lookup returns CDR1 SGHVS and CDR2 FQNEAQ. The CDR3 protein is CASNEGSGSEAFF. In nucleotides, the CDR3 is TGTGCCAGCAATGAGGGGTCGGGGTCTGAAGCTTTCTTT.

This chain connects TRBV4-1 to TRBJ2-2; TRBD2 matches at 11 bases. Trimming took 1 base from V and 7 from J; bases not matched to a gene: 2. CDR3 length: 15 amino acids. Germline CDR1 is MGHRA and CDR2 is YSYEKL. CDR3 protein: CASSQVAGGFGELFF. Here the CDR3 DNA reads TGCGCCAGCAGCCAAGTAGCGGGAGGGTTCGGGGAGCTGTTTTTT.

This chain links TRBV5-6 with TRBJ2-2; a possible D gene is TRBD2 (5 bases). Germline V lookup: CDR1 SGHDT, CDR2 YYEEEE. V lost 0 bases, J lost 3 bases, and 9 bases lay in between. The CDR3 loop spans 15 amino acids. The CDR3 DNA follows: TGTGCCAGCAGCTTGGAAATAGCGTACACCGGGGAGCTGTTTTTT. It is translated as CASSLEIAYTGELFF.

The chain links TRBV15 to TRBJ2-2; D is ambiguous. Trimming shortened V by 4 bases and J by 5 bases, and 5 bases separated the two germline ends. CDR3 length: 12 residues. Germline-derived CDR1 and CDR2 are LNHNV and YYDKDF (reference sequence). The CDR3 DNA reads as TGTGCCACCAGCATCGGTACCGGGGAGCTGTTTTTT. This sequence encodes CATSIGTGELFF.

This clonotype has just a few counts. The J gene is TRBJ1-2, the V gene TRBV9; the D gene is possibly TRBD1 (6 bases). V lost 3 bases and J lost 3, with 9 bases in between. The CDR3 has 13 amino acids. Germline CDR1 and CDR2: SGDLS and YYNGEE. CDR3 bases: TGTGCCAGCAGCGAGGGGGGAGACTATGGCTACACCTTC. Translated: CASSEGGDYGYTF.

This clonotype was counted a few times. The chain recombines TRBV15 with TRBJ2-2, with 8 bases fitting TRBD2. The CDR3 is made up of 15 amino acids. V shed 5 bases, J shed 5 bases, and the junction held 7 bases outside the gene matches. CDR1 and CDR2 (germline): LNHNV, YYDKDF (reference sequence). Here the CDR3 reads CATSAGTRRTGELFF. CDR3 sequence (DNA): TGTGCCACCAGCGCCGGGACTAGACGGACCGGGGAGCTGTTTTTT.

This clonotype was seen more than once but under ten times. The chain couples TRBV3-1 to TRBJ2-1, with TRBD2 matching 8 bases. V was pared by 1 base and J by 0 bases, with 2 bases of the junction left unmatched. This CDR3 region has 16 residues. The germline CDR1 and CDR2 sequences are LGHDT and YNNKEL (reference sequence). This CDR3 is CASSQAGGSSYNEQFF. The DNA of the CDR3 is TGTGCCAGCAGCCAAGCGGGGGGGAGCTCCTACAATGAGCAGTTCTTC.

V and J are TRBV9 and TRBJ2-3; TRBD1 is a possible D gene (5 bases). The germline V and J ends were trimmed by 4 bases and 2 bases, with 11 bases remaining between them. Germline-derived CDR1 and CDR2 are SGDLS and YYNGEE. The CDR3 has 14 amino acids. The CDR3 is CASSPDTYTDTQYF. As DNA, the CDR3 is TGTGCCAGCAGCCCGGACACTTACACAGATACGCAGTATTTT.

Comment on this clonotype: This may be a read error: a much more frequent sequence differs by one nucleotide. The V and J genes are TRBV5-6 and TRBJ2-5; D not resolved. The CDR3 is 13 amino acids. Germline V gene lookup returns CDR1 SGHDT and CDR2 YYEEEE. Trimming took off 2 bases at V and 0 bases at J, with 5 bases between the two ends. The CDR3, as DNA: TGTGCCAGCAGCTTTTTCAACCAAGAGACCCAGTACTTC. Amino acid sequence: CASSFFNQETQYF.

This clonotype has only a few counts. This chain uses TRBV29-1 with TRBJ2-2; D is unclear. The CDR3 length is 14 residues. Germline V gives CDR1 SQVTM, CDR2 ANQGSEA. V lost 1 base, J lost 1 base, and 7 bases lay in between. The CDR3 DNA is TGCAGCGTTGAAGCTCAGCTGAACACCGGGGAGCTGTTTTTT. This gives the protein CSVEAQLNTGELFF.

The chain uses TRBV30 and TRBJ1-5, with 9 bases identical to TRBD1. Germline V gene data show CDR1 as GTSNPN and CDR2 as SVGIG (reference sequence). CDR3 length equals 17 residues. The J segment lost 3 bases and the V segment lost 2 bases, leaving 11 bases of the junction unmatched. The CDR3 region has the DNA TGTGCCTGGAGTCCTACAGGGGGCCTCGTCCTCAATCAGCCCCAGCATTTT. Amino acid sequence: CAWSPTGGLVLNQPQHF. Supplemented by reference TRBV30 and TRBJ1-5, the full variable domain reads SQTIHQWPATLVQPVGSPLSLECTVEGTSNPNLYWYRQAAGRGLQLLFYSVGIGQISSEVPQNLSASRPQDRQFILSSKKLLLSDSGFYLCAWSPTGGLVLNQPQHFGDGTRLSIL.

The V gene is TRBV6-5, the J gene TRBJ1-2; tentatively, D is TRBD1 (5 bases). The CDR3 is 14 amino acids. CDR1 MNHEY and CDR2 SVGAGI come from the germline V gene. Trimming removed 2 bases from V and 4 bases from J, with 11 bases in between. The CDR3 DNA is TGTGCCAGCAGTTACGGGGGAAAGGTCTATGGCTACACCTTC. Protein sequence: CASSYGGKVYGYTF.

J is TRBJ2-5 and V is TRBV5-1, with a weak D call TRBD2 (6 bases). The V gene's germline CDR1 is SGHRS and CDR2 YFSETQ. The ends were cut back, 1 base at V and 5 bases at J, with 21 bases in the middle. The CDR3 contains 17 residues. The DNA for the CDR3 is TGCGCCAGCAGCTTGCGACCCGGGACTCAAAAGGGGGAGACCCAGTACTTC. It translates to CASSLRPGTQKGETQYF.

In this sample, this clonotype turned up a few times. The chain is built from TRBV12-3 or TRBV12-4 and TRBJ2-3; no clear D gene. The germline V and J ends were trimmed by 6 bases and 1 base, with 5 bases remaining between them. There are 12 residues in the CDR3. The CDR3 bases are TGTGCCAGCAGCCGGCGCACAGATACGCAGTATTTT. Protein product: CASSRRTDTQYF.

V is TRBV11-2 and J is TRBJ1-5; tentatively, D is TRBD1 (6 bases). Trimming cost V 5 bases and J 1 base, with 12 bases left between them. CDR1 is SGHAT and CDR2 is FQNNGV in the germline V gene. The CDR3 spans 15 residues. CDR3 amino acids: CASSVSTGSNQPQHF. For the CDR3, the DNA is TGTGCCAGCAGCGTTAGCACAGGGAGCAATCAGCCCCAGCATTTT.

This clonotype was seen a few times. CDR3 sequence (DNA): TGCAGCGTTGTGGCGGGAGTCGGGGCTGAAGCTTTCTTT. Translating it yields CSVVAGVGAEAFF. The genes are TRBV29-1 and TRBJ1-1; D gene unclear. Germline V gene lookup returns CDR1 SQVTM and CDR2 ANQGSEA. V was cut by 4 bases and J by 6 bases, with 15 bases left in between. The CDR3 contains 13 residues. Using reference TRBV29-1 and TRBJ1-1 for the parts outside the CDR3, the full variable domain is SAVISQKPSRDICQRGTSLTIQCQVDSQVTMMFWYRQQPGQSLTLIATANQGSEATYESGFVIDKFPISRPNLTFSTLTVSNMSPEDSSIYLCSVVAGVGAEAFFGQGTRLTVV.

The rearrangement joins TRBV12-3 or TRBV12-4 to TRBJ2-1; TRBD1 might be the D (6 bases). V lost 5 bases, J lost 9 bases, and 14 bases lay in between. The CDR3 runs to 13 residues. The CDR3 spells CASSTRTASEQFF. The DNA for the CDR3 is TGTGCCAGCAGTACGAGGACAGCCAGTGAGCAGTTCTTC.

There are a few counts of this clonotype. The CDR3, as DNA: TGCAGTGCTAGAGATAGGGCGCGGGATGGCAATGAGCAGTTCTTC. It yields the protein CSARDRARDGNEQFF. V gene TRBV20-1 combines with J gene TRBJ2-1, with D maybe TRBD2 (6 bases). V shed 0 bases and J shed 6 bases, with 15 bases lying between them. CDR1 DFQATT and CDR2 SNEGSKA come from the germline V gene (reference sequence). The CDR3 totals 15 residues.

This clonotype has only a few counts. The rearrangement joins TRBV29-1 to TRBJ1-1, with D perhaps TRBD1 (5 bases). The CDR3 extends over 13 amino acids. The V gene lost 0 bases and the J gene lost 4 bases, with 9 bases spanning the gap. From germline, CDR1 is SQVTM and CDR2 ANQGSEA. CDR3 sequence: CSVEDRRGTEAFF. The DNA of the CDR3 is TGCAGCGTTGAAGACAGAAGGGGCACTGAAGCTTTCTTT.

The chain recombines TRBV18 with TRBJ1-5, with TRBD1 matching over 7 bases. Germline V gene sequence: CDR1 KGHSH, CDR2 LQKENI. Trimming took 0 bases from V and 5 from J; bases not matched to a gene: 16. The CDR3 runs to 19 residues. CDR3 residues: CASSPPGQSPRGVYQPQHF. CDR3 DNA sequence: TGTGCCAGCTCACCACCAGGCCAGAGCCCCAGGGGGGTATATCAGCCCCAGCATTTT.

The chain is built from TRBV15 and TRBJ2-1; D is perhaps TRBD2 (6 bases). V was pared by 6 bases and J by 7 bases, with 19 bases between. This CDR3 is 15 amino acids long. From germline, CDR1 is LNHNV and CDR2 YYDKDF (reference sequence). Here the CDR3 reads CATRPGRTKGNEQFF. CDR3 in DNA: TGTGCCACCAGACCTGGGAGGACGAAGGGGAATGAGCAGTTCTTC.

This clonotype was observed a handful of times. V is TRBV20-1 and J is TRBJ2-3; 12 bases are a match to TRBD1. This CDR3 spans 15 amino acids. V lost 5 bases to trimming and J lost 6 bases; unmatched junction nucleotides: 9. Per the germline V gene, CDR1 is DFQATT and CDR2 is SNEGSKA (reference sequence). The CDR3 DNA follows: TGCAGTGCTGCCTGGGACAGGGGGCCCCGCGATACGCAGTATTTT. Translated, it gives CSAAWDRGPRDTQYF.

The CDR3 bases are TGCGCCAGCAGCTTGTGGCAGGGGGCGATTACTGAAGCTTTCTTT. Encoded protein: CASSLWQGAITEAFF. The rearrangement uses TRBV5-1 and TRBJ1-1; 8 bases agree with TRBD1. Germline trimming cut 1 base from V and 5 bases from J; bases unmatched to any gene: 7. CDR1 SGHRS and CDR2 YFSETQ come from the germline V gene. This CDR3 is 15 amino acids long.